These 28 T cell receptor beta chains were sequenced from one sample in a study of glioma-infiltrating T cells. Using RNA template, CDR3s of TCR alpha and beta were amplified with iRepertoire arm-PCR. TCRdb reprocessed the multiplex PCR reads with MiXCR, giving one entry per CDR3 protein. The data contain more than 90,000 distinct CDR3 sequences, roughly 37% of them singletons. The sample was glioma tissue, nonneoplastic brain tissue, or PBMCs (not recorded which). Receptors were obtained from a human donor with low-grade glioma or glioblastoma, undergoing nonglioma brain surgery, or in good health (not recorded which).

This clonotype was picked up many times. The V and J genes are TRBV6-2 or TRBV6-3 and TRBJ2-5; D is possibly TRBD2 (6 bases). Germline V gene data show CDR1 as MNHEY and CDR2 as SVGEGT. This CDR3 has 15 residues. V gave up 6 bases and J gave up 2 bases, with 16 bases separating them. CDR3 DNA sequence: TGTGCCAGCAGGACGGGCCTAGCGTTTCAAGAGACCCAGTACTTC. This encodes CASRTGLAFQETQYF.

This clonotype came up many times. V and J are TRBV2 and TRBJ1-1, with 9 bases identical to TRBD1. The J segment lost 6 bases and the V segment lost 5 bases, leaving 7 bases of the junction unmatched. The CDR3 is made up of 14 amino acids. Germline-derived CDR1 and CDR2 are SNHLY and FYNNEI. CDR3 residues: CASSKGQGGAEAFF. CDR3 in DNA: TGTGCCAGCAGTAAGGGACAGGGAGGCGCTGAAGCTTTCTTT.

This clonotype was observed at least ten times. V usage is TRBV6-1 and J usage is TRBJ2-3; no firm D call. This CDR3 is built from 17 residues. V was pared by 6 bases and J by 0 bases, with 19 bases between. Looked up from germline, CDR1 is MNHNS and CDR2 is SASEGT. In DNA, the CDR3 is TGTGCCAGCAGCGTCACCCGGCTAAAAGGAAGCACAGATACGCAGTATTTT. This codes for CASSVTRLKGSTDTQYF.

This clonotype was counted many times. Sequence at one end of the junction differs from germline and may be a read error. The chain couples TRBV7-8 to TRBJ2-3, with TRBD2 identical over 9 bases. Germline V CDR1 and CDR2: SGHVS, FQNEAQ. CDR3 length: 16 amino acids. CDR3 nucleotide sequence: TGTACCAGCAGAGCTTTCGGGACTAGCCTCACAGATACGCAGTATTTT. Amino acid sequence: CTSRAFGTSLTDTQYF.

This clonotype has a count of ten or more. The gene calls are TRBV3-1 and TRBJ2-1, with 12 bases matching TRBD2. The CDR3 length is 16 residues. Germline V CDR1 and CDR2: LGHDT, YNNKEL (reference sequence). The V gene end was trimmed by 2 bases and the J gene end by 5 bases; junction bases not matched to a gene: 4. CDR3 amino acids: CASSQPLAGGHNEQFF. For the CDR3, the DNA is TGTGCCAGCAGCCAACCCCTAGCGGGAGGGCACAATGAGCAGTTCTTC.

In its sample, this clonotype was seen many times. The J gene is TRBJ1-6, the V gene TRBV3-1; 8 bases agree with TRBD1. The CDR3 runs 14 residues. Germline V CDR1 and CDR2: LGHDT, YNNKEL (reference sequence). V shed 5 bases, J shed 5 bases, and the junction held 2 bases outside the gene matches. CDR3 amino acids: CASSLGQDNSPLHF. The CDR3 DNA is TGTGCCAGCAGCTTGGGACAGGATAATTCACCCCTCCACTTT.

This clonotype was observed many times. The chain recombines TRBV29-1 with TRBJ1-2; D remains unclear. The germline gives CDR1 SQVTM, CDR2 ANQGSEA. V lost 4 bases, J lost 4 bases, and 13 bases lay in between. The CDR3 is made up of 13 amino acids. Written as DNA, the CDR3 is TGCAGCGTTGTCGGCCAATCGGGCTATGGCTACACCTTC. Translation gives CSVVGQSGYGYTF.

This chain uses TRBV4-2 with TRBJ2-6; 7 nucleotides agree with TRBD1. V lost 2 bases to trimming and J lost 2 bases; unmatched junction nucleotides: 9. CDR3 size: 18 residues. Germline V gene data show CDR1 as LGHNA and CDR2 as YNFKEQ. CDR3 region: CASSQPGTAFTGANVLTF. The CDR3 DNA follows: TGTGCCAGCAGCCAACCCGGGACAGCGTTTACTGGGGCCAACGTCCTGACTTTC.

Details on this clonotype: Compared with germline, one end of the junction differs, possibly owing to a read error. The rearrangement uses TRBV27 and TRBJ2-2, with 7 nucleotides matching TRBD2. Germline V lookup: CDR1 MNHEY, CDR2 SMNVEV (reference sequence). The CDR3 is 17 amino acids. The chain's CDR3 is CASSYGGSGLNTGELLF. The CDR3 DNA reads TGTGCCAGCAGTTACGGTGGTAGCGGGCTGAACACCGGGGAGCTGCTTTTT.

This clonotype was seen repeatedly, ten times or more. The rearrangement links TRBV20-1 to TRBJ2-2; 9 bases fit TRBD2. Germline V CDR1 and CDR2: DFQATT, SNEGSKA (reference sequence). The CDR3 spans 16 residues. Germline trimming cut 0 bases from V and 0 bases from J; bases unmatched to any gene: 2. The CDR3 DNA reads as TGCAGTGCTAGAGAAGCGGGGGGCGCGAACACCGGGGAGCTGTTTTTT. It specifies CSAREAGGANTGELFF.

On this clonotype: One base away lies a much larger clone, so this may be a sequencing read error. The rearrangement uses TRBV7-9 and TRBJ2-1, with D tentatively TRBD1 (5 bases). The ends were cut back, 8 bases at V and 5 bases at J, with 16 bases in the middle. Germline V gene lookup returns CDR1 SEHNR and CDR2 FQNEAQ (reference sequence). The CDR3 sequence is 14 residues long. In nucleotides, the CDR3 is TGTGCCAGCGGCTGGCAGGGCTCTAACAATGAGCAGTTCTTC. Its protein is CASGWQGSNNEQFF.

This clonotype came up many times. DNA of the CDR3: TGTGCCAGCAGCCAAGAGGGAAGTGGCTACACCTTC. Its protein product is CASSQEGSGYTF. J is TRBJ1-2 and V is TRBV3-1; D is ambiguous. Germline V lookup: CDR1 LGHDT, CDR2 YNNKEL (reference sequence). The CDR3 consists of 12 residues. V was shortened by 0 bases and J by 7 bases, with 6 bases between the two germline ends.

About this clonotype: At one end, the junction sequence differs from germline, possibly due to a read error. The V and J genes are TRBV20-1 and TRBJ1-2; D gene uncertain. The CDR3 has 12 amino acids. Looked up from germline, CDR1 is DFQATT and CDR2 is SNEGSKA (reference sequence). This chain's CDR3 is CSTTAGHYGHTF. CDR3 nucleotides: TGCAGTACAACAGCGGGCCACTATGGCCACACCTTC.

This clonotype showed up just once. This sequence may be a read error, since a much larger clone differs from it by one base. The CDR3 DNA reads as TGTGCCAGCAGCTTTCGCGGGGGTTACACAGATACGCAGTATTTT. It yields the protein CASSFRGGYTDTQYF. The chain combines TRBV11-2 with TRBJ2-3, with TRBD2 identical over 7 bases. CDR1 SGHAT and CDR2 FQNNGV come from the germline V gene. Germline trimming cut 3 bases from V and 2 bases from J; bases unmatched to any gene: 5. There are 15 residues in the CDR3.

This clonotype was detected ten times or more. The chain employs TRBV2 and TRBJ2-3; D possibly corresponds to TRBD1 (6 bases). V was clipped by 4 bases and J by 1 base, with 12 bases between them. Per germline, CDR1 SNHLY and CDR2 FYNNEI. The CDR3 extends over 15 amino acids. The CDR3 is CASSGQELGTDTQYF. The DNA for the CDR3 is TGTGCCAGCAGTGGACAGGAATTAGGCACAGATACGCAGTATTTT.

Many counts were recorded for this clonotype. The genes are TRBV20-1 and TRBJ1-5; maybe TRBD1 (5 bases). The germline V gene has CDR1 DFQATT and CDR2 SNEGSKA (reference sequence). The CDR3 extends over 12 amino acids. The germline V and J ends were trimmed by 5 bases and 6 bases, with 11 bases remaining between them. CDR3 sequence reads: CSASGWGQPQHF. The CDR3 DNA reads TGCAGTGCTTCAGGGTGGGGTCAGCCCCAGCATTTT.

On this clonotype: Compared with germline, one end of the junction differs, possibly owing to a read error. The chain's CDR3 is CASSHQRIGSNTGELLF. The CDR3 coding sequence is TGCGCCAGCAGCCACCAGAGGATAGGATCGAACACCGGGGAGCTGCTTTTT. The gene calls are TRBV5-1 and TRBJ2-2; D might be TRBD2 (5 bases). Germline CDR1 reads SGHRS; CDR2 reads YFSETQ. This CDR3 contains 17 residues.

V usage is TRBV28 and J usage is TRBJ2-1; a weak D match, TRBD1 (6 bases). The ends were cut back, 3 bases at V and 10 bases at J, with 10 bases in the middle. Germline V gene lookup returns CDR1 MDHEN and CDR2 SYDVKM. This CDR3 contains 12 residues. As DNA, the CDR3 is TGTGCCAGCAGTTTCTCGGGACACGAGCAGTTCTTC. It specifies CASSFSGHEQFF.

The chain is built from TRBV20-1 and TRBJ1-5; D uncertain. The CDR3 is 11 residues long. Germline-derived CDR1 and CDR2 are DFQATT and SNEGSKA (reference sequence). Trimming took off 2 bases at V and 9 bases at J, with 8 bases between the two ends. The CDR3 region has the DNA TGCAGTGCTAGACAGGTCGGGCCCCAGCATTTT. This sequence encodes CSARQVGPQHF.

V is TRBV2 and J is TRBJ1-1, with 10 bases that match TRBD1. The CDR3 contains 17 residues. Germline-derived CDR1 and CDR2 are SNHLY and FYNNEI. The J segment lost 0 bases and the V segment lost 9 bases, leaving 13 bases of the junction unmatched. CDR3 residues: CASTNLEGTGVNTEAFF. The CDR3 DNA sequence: TGTGCCAGTACGAACCTTGAAGGGACAGGGGTGAACACTGAAGCTTTCTTT.

This clonotype has at least ten counts. The chain carries TRBV28 and TRBJ2-7, with D uncertain. Trimming left V 5 bases short and J 4 bases short, with 9 bases between. CDR1 MDHEN and CDR2 SYDVKM come from the germline V gene. This CDR3 has 12 amino acids. CDR3 amino acids: CASSLQMYEQYF. CDR3 nucleotide sequence: TGTGCCAGCAGTCTCCAGATGTACGAGCAGTACTTC. Full variable domain (rest looked up from reference TRBV28 and TRBJ2-7): DVKVTQSSRYLVKRTGEKVFLECVQDMDHENMFWYRQDPGLGLRLIYFSYDVKMKEKGDIPEGYSVSREKKERFSLILESASTNQTSMYLCASSLQMYEQYFGPGTRLTVT.

On this clonotype itself: This may come from a read error, since a much larger clone is one base off. The CDR3 DNA sequence: TGTGCCAGCTCACCACTTGGGGCTAGCGGGAGCAAAAGCTCCTACGAGCAGTACTTC. It yields the protein CASSPLGASGSKSSYEQYF. This chain connects TRBV18 to TRBJ2-7; 10 bases line up with TRBD2. The CDR3 covers 19 residues. Trimming removed 1 base from V and 0 bases from J; junction bases left unmatched: 12. Germline V gene lookup returns CDR1 KGHSH and CDR2 LQKENI.

This clonotype was detected many times. The chain joins TRBV29-1 to TRBJ2-5, with unresolved D. This CDR3 comprises 12 residues. In germline, CDR1 is SQVTM, CDR2 ANQGSEA. Trimming shortened V by 6 bases and J by 1 base, and 9 bases separated the two germline ends. The CDR3 loop is CSVPTPQETQYF. The CDR3 coding sequence is TGCAGCGTCCCGACCCCCCAAGAGACCCAGTACTTC. Drawing the rest from reference TRBV29-1 and TRBJ2-5, the complete variable domain is SAVISQKPSRDICQRGTSLTIQCQVDSQVTMMFWYRQQPGQSLTLIATANQGSEATYESGFVIDKFPISRPNLTFSTLTVSNMSPEDSSIYLCSVPTPQETQYFGPGTRLLVL.

With respect to this clonotype: This may arise from a read error, as a much more abundant clone is one base away. This chain joins TRBV30 and TRBJ1-2, with unresolved D. The CDR3 is 13 residues long. Germline lookup yields CDR1 GTSNPN and CDR2 SVGIG (reference sequence). V lost 3 bases and J 4 bases, leaving 12 bases between the germline ends. The CDR3 protein is CAWRQKVGYGYTF. The CDR3 DNA reads TGTGCCTGGAGGCAGAAAGTTGGCTATGGCTACACCTTC.

In this sample, this clonotype turned up many times. The rearrangement joins TRBV7-2 to TRBJ2-7; 10 bases agree with TRBD2. The CDR3 covers 15 residues. Germline V gene lookup returns CDR1 SGHTA and CDR2 FQGNSA. J gave up 1 base and V 3 bases, and 3 bases lay outside the gene matches. The CDR3 nucleotides are TGTGCCAGCAGCTTTAGCGGGGGGCCTTCCTACGAGCAGTACTTC. Protein sequence: CASSFSGGPSYEQYF.

A note on this clonotype: An end of the junction does not agree with germline; a read error may underlie this. The chain employs TRBV20-1 and TRBJ2-1; 12 bases line up with TRBD2. Germline values: CDR1 DFQATT, CDR2 SNEGSKA (reference sequence). The CDR3 runs to 15 residues. This chain's CDR3 is CSATVGLAGRNEKFF. In DNA, the CDR3 is TGCAGTGCTACCGTTGGACTAGCGGGGAGGAATGAGAAGTTCTTC.

This clonotype was observed a single time. This rearrangement joins TRBV28 to TRBJ2-1, with D perhaps given as TRBD1 or TRBD2 (5 bases each). The CDR3 extends over 13 amino acids. The V and J ends lost 8 bases and 4 bases respectively, with 12 bases between them. Germline V lookup: CDR1 MDHEN, CDR2 SYDVKM. The CDR3: CASRGRAYNEQFF. CDR3 coding DNA: TGTGCCAGCCGGGGCCGTGCGTACAATGAGCAGTTCTTC.

This clonotype was detected many times. Possible read error: a much larger clone is one base away. V is TRBV20-1 and J is TRBJ2-1; TRBD2 aligns across 12 bases. The CDR3 length is 13 residues. Germline assignment: CDR1 DFQATT and CDR2 SNEGSKA (reference sequence). CDR3 amino acids: CSARTSGSDEQCF. The CDR3 nucleotides read TGCAGTGCTAGGACTAGCGGGAGCGATGAGCAGTGCTTC.